These T cell receptor beta chains were read from a single sample in a study of T cell responses to AZD1222 COVID-19 vaccine. Measured with immunoSEQ multiplex PCR; TCRdb has only the in-frame clones, and not every one. The data hold some 120,000 clones, with 80% to 85% observed a single time. The sample in question was peripheral blood, obtained on day 0 of AZD1222 vaccination. These receptors were obtained from an adult in good health. CDR3s include the opening cysteine and the closing phenylalanine or tryptophan. Fields, in order: V gene, CDR3 length, D gene, clone size, J gene, CDR3 DNA, CDR3 protein. D genes are given only for firm matches. Expanded clones are given a class, and other clones once, few, many or no size at all.

TRBV30	14	NA	NA	TRBJ1-5	TGTGCCTGGAGTGGGGGTACCCGAAATCAGCCCCAGCATTTT	CAWSGGTRNQPQHF
TRBV6-1	15	NA	NA	TRBJ2-1	TGTGCCAGCAGTGAATATAGGGACCGGTACAATGAGCAGTTCTTC	CASSEYRDRYNEQFF
TRBV12-5	18	NA	NA	TRBJ1-2	TGTGCTAGTGGTTTCCGTTCCGACACCGCCCGGGCTAACTATGGCTACACCTTC	CASGFRSDTARANYGYTF
TRBV5-1	19	NA	NA	TRBJ2-5	TGCGCCAGCAGCTACCCCCCAGGGGGCGGGGGGCCCCTCCAAGAGACCCAGTACTTC	CASSYPPGGGGPLQETQYF
TRBV27	15	NA	NA	TRBJ2-3	TGTGCCAGCAGTTCCCCGGGTGACCGGACGGGTACGCAGTATTTT	CASSSPGDRTGTQYF
TRBV11-2	15	TRBD1	NA	TRBJ1-6	TGTGCCAGCAGCTTACAGGGGGGGAGAGGGGTACCCCTCCACTTT	CASSLQGGRGVPLHF
TRBV6-2/TRBV6-3	14	NA	NA	TRBJ2-2	TGTGCCAGCAGTTATTCGGGGAACACCGGGGAGCTGTTTTTT	CASSYSGNTGELFF
TRBV18	16	TRBD2	NA	TRBJ2-2	TGTGCCAGCTCACCACCTGCGGGAGGTGGGACCGGGGAGCTGTTTTTT	CASSPPAGGGTGELFF
TRBV12-3/TRBV12-4	12	NA	few	TRBJ1-1	TGTGCCAGCCGTCCTCAGGGCGCTGAAGCTTTCTTT	CASRPQGAEAFF
TRBV6-5	15	TRBD1	NA	TRBJ1-4	TGTGCCAGCACTCGACAGGGGGCGACTAATGAAAAACTGTTTTTT	CASTRQGATNEKLFF
TRBV6-5	15	TRBD1	few	TRBJ2-7	TGTGCCAGCAGTCCCCAACCCGGGACAGTGTCCGAGCAGTACTTC	CASSPQPGTVSEQYF
TRBV28	15	NA	NA	TRBJ2-7	TGTGCCAGCAGTCTCGTGCGGGGACCCTTTGGGGAGCAGTACTTC	CASSLVRGPFGEQYF
TRBV18	13	NA	NA	TRBJ2-2	TGTGCCAGCTCACCCGCTGGGGCCGGGGAGCTGTTTTTT	CASSPAGAGELFF
TRBV28	16	TRBD2	NA	TRBJ2-1	TGTGCCAGCAGTTTTCCCCGGGGAGGGCTGATTGGTGAGCAGTTCTTC	CASSFPRGGLIGEQFF